This T cell receptor beta chain was retrieved from a study of blood T cell repertoires in COVID-19. Study-level information: COVID-19 samples collected from the United States, Italy and Spain covered acute and convalescent phases. The cDNA or gDNA used as material had been derived from T cells, B-cell-depleted T cells, or PBMCs.

In its sample, this clone was seen once. The ends were cut back, 1 base at V and 5 bases at J, with 11 bases in the middle. The length of the CDR3 is 14 residues. CDR1 and CDR2 from the germline V gene are SEHNR and FQNEAQ (reference sequence). This table comes from immunoSEQ multiplex PCR, and its TCRdb copy is limited to in-frame clones, with some not included. This table has 120,000 to 150,000 clones, roughly four fifths appearing once. The receptor was derived from a human donor in a cohort sampled during active COVID-19. The sample consisted of peripheral blood. The rearrangement links TRBV7-9 to TRBJ2-5; possible D gene TRBD1, 6 bases. CDR3 coding DNA: TGTGCCAGCAGCTTAGTGGGGGCGAGGGAGACCCAGTACTTC. Translation gives CASSLVGARETQYF.